This TCR beta chain is from a study of T cell responses to AZD1222 COVID-19 vaccine. Study-level findings and limits: As reported, nearly half of all spike-specific TCRs target variant regions that are unmutated. Spike regions recognized by vaccine-associated CD4 TCRs spanned the protein, led by 160-218 and 743-854.

From germline, CDR1 is MNHNY and CDR2 SVGAGI (reference sequence). The CDR3 has 18 amino acids. After removal of 5 bases from V and 1 base from J, the junction contained 16 bases not matched to a gene. The assay was immunoSEQ multiplex PCR, and TCRdb's table has in-frame clones only and misses some. The table lists about 120,000 clones, around 84% of them singletons. About this clone: Its antigen remains unidentified.

Here the sequenced sample was peripheral blood, taken 28 days after the second AZD1222 dose. The receptor was derived from an adult who received the AZD1222 COVID-19 vaccine. This chain links TRBV6-6 with TRBJ1-1; 7 bases are shared with TRBD1. In nucleotides, the CDR3 is TGTGCCAGCAGTCAAACTTCCCACCTACAGGGGAGGAACACTGAAGCTTTCTTT. Protein: CASSQTSHLQGRNTEAFF.